Sequencing of this TCR beta chain was carried out in a study of spatial heterogeneity in lung cancer. General observations from the study: The appearance of ubiquitous expanded tumor TCRs in blood was greater at resection than follow-up.

TCR cDNA molecules each had a unique molecular identifier. MiXCR, applied by TCRdb to the 5' RACE reads, yields one record per CDR3 protein. The sample lists 75,000 or so distinct CDR3 sequences, roughly 8% occurring once. This clonotype was counted many times. The antigen remains unidentified. This CDR3 has 14 residues. The ends were cut back, 2 bases at V and 7 bases at J, with 13 bases in the middle. The germline CDR1 and CDR2 sequences are SGDLS and YYNGEE. Sample time point: sample taken at primary tumor resection. The donors were 70 or so patients with non-small cell lung cancer that was early-stage and untreated.

J is TRBJ1-5 and V is TRBV9; no firm D call. The sequence derives from a male donor with early-stage non-small cell lung cancer. Source: PBMCs, taken at surgery. Here the CDR3 reads CASSVDGQDQPQHF. Written as DNA, the CDR3 is TGTGCCAGCAGCGTCGACGGGCAGGACCAGCCCCAGCATTTT.